The clone carrying this TCR beta chain was detected only a few times. Its antigen is not identified. The CDR3 is made up of 15 amino acids. Trimming at V came to 4 bases and at J to 1 base, leaving 4 bases not matched to a gene. Germline lookup yields CDR1 SGHTA and CDR2 FQGTGA. Template switching by 5'RACE produced TCR cDNA, adding a universal primer site and UMIs. TCRdb reanalysed the 5' RACE reads using MiXCR and keeps one entry per CDR3 protein. The table shows 300,000 to 400,000 distinct CDR3 sequences, with roughly 8.7% occurring only once. This entry comes from a study of T cells after yellow fever vaccination. General observations from the study: The CD4 compartment and the CD8 compartment contained a small share of clonotypes in common. A weaker secondary response peaked on day 5, the primary on day 15.

This TCR came from a young man who received the YFV17D yellow fever vaccine. The sequenced sample was PBMCs, obtained on the day of the first yellow fever vaccination. This chain connects TRBV7-3 to TRBJ2-3; 8 nucleotides match TRBD1. CDR3 sequence: CASSSQGARTDTQYF. The CDR3 DNA reads as TGTGCCAGCAGCTCTCAGGGGGCTCGCACAGATACGCAGTATTTT.